The clone carrying this T cell receptor beta chain was seen a few times. CDR1 LNHDA and CDR2 SQIVND come from the germline V gene (reference sequence). The CDR3 totals 13 residues. V was cut by 5 bases and J by 7 bases, with 12 bases left in between. The entry originates in a study of regulatory T cells in long-lasting Graves disease. With iRepertoire HTBI primers and Arm-PCR of CDR3 regions, TCR beta libraries were built. In TCRdb, the multiplex PCR reads were re-called with MiXCR into one record per CDR3 protein. Of some 330,000 distinct CDR3 sequences listed, 12% are singletons. Time point in this sample: newly diagnosed GD, antithyroid drugs for less than 3 months. Making the TCR library involved RNA that had been extracted from PBMCs. The data were also submitted as part of a second study, on T cells in Graves' hyperthyroidism and ophthalmopathy. That work contributes: The blood repertoire included most of the expanded thyroid clonotypes above 0.001.

This chain uses TRBV19 with TRBJ1-5, with a weak D call TRBD1 (5 bases). The TCR sequence derives from a woman between 18 and 29 years old with Graves disease. The sequenced sample was peripheral blood mononuclear cells (PBMCs), obtained at new diagnosis, from a patient treated with antithyroid drugs. CDR3 DNA sequence: TGTGCCAGTAGTTCGTCAGGGCGCCAGCCCCAGCATTTT. Translating it yields CASSSSGRQPQHF.